This TCR beta chain was captured by sequencing in a study of shared clonotypes between healthy human individuals. In the study overall: Per donor, three plates held CD4 naive cells, three held CD4 memory, two held CD8 naive and one held CD8 memory.

General study results and limits: The study generally estimated greater richness for naive than memory subsets. Sharing across four donors was seen in 4% to 6.5% of naive CD4 clonotypes.

Study processing details: Sequence data from immunoSEQ were junction-only and lacked quality scores; consequently, filtering differed. TCRdb's table, derived via immunoSEQ multiplex PCR, lists solely in-frame clones and lacks some. The V and J calls and clone size come from that table; D and trimming were worked out from the DNA. The sample carries 2 million to 2.5 million clones, just over 90% recorded once. Comments on this clone: What it binds is not known.

Positive CCR7 selection of CD45RO-negative cells yielded the naive CD8 cells, and terminally differentiated effector memory CD45RA+ cells were excluded. The germline V gene encodes CDR1 PRHDT and CDR2 FYEKMQ (reference sequence). V lost 1 base, J lost 0 bases, and 0 bases stayed unmatched. CDR3 length: 14 residues. Sequenced: naive CD8+ T cells from PBMCs. This chain links TRBV13 with TRBJ2-7; 7 nucleotides align to TRBD2. The receptor was derived from a man aged 18-30 years in good health. Some clones in this sample may be carry-over from other donors' samples. The chain's CDR3 is CASSLAGGSYEQYF. Here the CDR3 DNA reads TGTGCCAGCAGCTTAGCGGGAGGCTCCTACGAGCAGTACTTC.